This TCR beta chain was obtained from a study of neurological immune-mediated disorders. Study-wide results and limits: In HTLV-1-associated myelopathy, TCR clonal expansion was greatest, whereas multiple sclerosis had the least, falling below healthy controls. A possible signature was seen in one related-CDR3 cluster, into which phylogenetic grouping placed the repertoires of 18 of 34 multiple sclerosis patients.

The CDR3 extends over 14 amino acids. The V gene's germline CDR1 is MNHEY and CDR2 SMNVEV (reference sequence). Trimming left V 5 bases short and J 5 bases short, with 13 bases between. A single run covered 15-18 subjects with over 190 million TCR-beta sequences. TCRdb redid the calling of the 5' RACE reads with MiXCR, one entry per CDR3 protein. The sample includes tens of thousands of distinct CDR3 sequences, approximately 3.8% of them seen just once. This clonotype occurred many times. The antigen remains undetermined. This receptor was identified in a man aged 30 to 39 with multiple sclerosis. The chain recombines TRBV27 with TRBJ2-1; D is undetermined. Sequenced input: PBMCs. The CDR3 DNA reads TGTGCCAGCAGTGGGGTTGGCGTCCACAATGAGCAGTTCTTC. This sequence encodes CASSGVGVHNEQFF.